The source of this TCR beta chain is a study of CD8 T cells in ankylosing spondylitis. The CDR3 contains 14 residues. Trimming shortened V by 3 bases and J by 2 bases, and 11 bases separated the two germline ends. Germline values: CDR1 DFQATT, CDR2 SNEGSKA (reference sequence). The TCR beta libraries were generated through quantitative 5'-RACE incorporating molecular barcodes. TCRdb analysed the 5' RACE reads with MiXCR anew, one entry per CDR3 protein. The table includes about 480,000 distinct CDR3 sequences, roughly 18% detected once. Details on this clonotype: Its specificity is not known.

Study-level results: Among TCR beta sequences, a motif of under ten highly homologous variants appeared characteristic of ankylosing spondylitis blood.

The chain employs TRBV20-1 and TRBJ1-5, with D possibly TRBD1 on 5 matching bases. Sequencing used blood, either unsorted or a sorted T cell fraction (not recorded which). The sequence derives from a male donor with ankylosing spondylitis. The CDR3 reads CSASRGGGNQPQHF. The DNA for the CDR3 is TGCAGTGCTAGTAGAGGAGGGGGCAATCAGCCCCAGCATTTT.